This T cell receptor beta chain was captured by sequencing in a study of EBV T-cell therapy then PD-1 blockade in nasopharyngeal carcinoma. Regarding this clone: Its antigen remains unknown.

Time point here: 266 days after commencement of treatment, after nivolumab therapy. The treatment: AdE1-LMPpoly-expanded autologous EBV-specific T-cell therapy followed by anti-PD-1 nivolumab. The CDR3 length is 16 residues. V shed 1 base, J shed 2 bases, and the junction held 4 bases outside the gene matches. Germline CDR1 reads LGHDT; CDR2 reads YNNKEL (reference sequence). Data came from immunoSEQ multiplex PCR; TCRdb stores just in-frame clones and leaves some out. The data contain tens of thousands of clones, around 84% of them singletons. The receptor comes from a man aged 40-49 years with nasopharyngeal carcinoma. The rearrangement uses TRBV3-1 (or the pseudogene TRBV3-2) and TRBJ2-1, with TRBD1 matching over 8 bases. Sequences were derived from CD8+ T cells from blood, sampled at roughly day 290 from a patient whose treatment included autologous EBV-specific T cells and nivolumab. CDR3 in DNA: TGTGCCAGCAGCCAAGCCACGACAGGGGCCTACAATGAGCAGTTCTTC. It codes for CASSQATTGAYNEQFF.